This T cell receptor beta chain came from a study of cytomegalovirus exposure and HLA in healthy donors (dated 2017 in TCRdb). As for the study more broadly: An earlier analysis of 587 of the donors reported approximately 260 Gb of sequence data and around 110 million unique TCR beta sequences obtained from some 170 million T cells. Around 330 gigabases of sequencing data and around 88 million unique TCR sequences made up an early release that covered nearly 650 HLA-typed donors. To predict cytomegalovirus infection status, the study combined high-throughput TCR immunosequencing, statistical association of individual TCRs with disease status, and machine learning. HLA typing included class I and class II loci at four-digit resolution. The study used immunosequencing to profile the T cell repertoires of approximately 690 subjects and linked those repertoires to cytomegalovirus serostatus. Typing coverage differed by locus: A, B, C, DRB1 and DQB1 were typed in about 629-630 donors, DQA1 in 522, DPA1 in roughly 590, and DPB1 in 472. A later genetic analysis used genome-wide SNP genotypes for about 60% of the 666 donors, treating that subset as a discovery cohort. Because of strong linkage in the cohort, 4 to 6 DR-DQ haplotypes were treated as single units for association and clustering. In the later analysis, no new phenotypic data were used to find candidate immune exposures; instead, reliance was placed on TCR beta sequences and their occurrence across donors. Besides the first cohort of 550 to 750 subjects, a separate validation cohort made up of over 100 different subjects was used. On average, 235,054 unique TCR beta nucleotide sequences were sequenced per donor among 350 to 400 genotyped donors of the cohort, with about 17% of those sequences being non-productive. The genetic ancestry cluster associated with self-reported Caucasian donors included over 65% of the 300 to 400 genotyped donors. All discovery cohort repertoires had been generated using a single sequencing platform. The study aimed to test whether signatures of past pathogen exposure could be identified by cataloging public T cell receptors. Donor age, sex, ethnicity and CMV serostatus were compiled together with the repertoire data. An earlier analysis of several hundred of the donors used high-throughput TCR beta sequencing to judge whether each TCR beta V gene segment behaved as functional or pseudogenic. In a later analysis, previously published TCR beta repertoires from hundreds of donors were re-analyzed and high-resolution HLA genotyping was added so that TCR occurrence patterns could be studied. Summary of the overall study and its limitations: Because HLA typing was unavailable for some donors at each locus, only the typed subset was used in association tests. The 87-base-pair reads could not distinguish some IMGT-functional V segments, including TRBV6-2 and TRBV6-3, so those segments were excluded. Assigning TCR associations to individual alleles was difficult when HLA alleles, especially DR and DQ, strongly co-occurred. In a later genetic analysis, fewer N-insertions in productive TCRs were reported among donors in an Asian-associated ancestry cluster than the roughly 710-donor mean. Most CMV-associated TCR beta chains appeared to be HLA-restricted in a later analysis, and the HLA associations seemed to be driven largely by CMV exposure. Roughly 17 rarely observed V segments, including chromosome 9 orphons, were excluded from the earlier analysis of approximately 500 of the donors because counts were too low. A later analysis associated 16,951 TCR beta sequences with specific HLA alleles at a false discovery rate of 0.05. The authors suggested that the approach could potentially be generalized to other disease states and immunological phenotypes. The sequencing pipeline was judged likely to have produced a cluster of highly shared sequence variants as a technical artifact. Most TCR sequences were seen in very few donors, while some public TCRs were found in many individuals. Several of the top co-occurrence clusters appeared to be linked to parvovirus B19, influenza, CMV and Epstein-Barr virus, according to a later analysis. A later analysis found that TCR association rates varied across HLA loci, with DRB1 alleles showing the most associated TCRs and HLA-C alleles the fewest. In both the original and validation cohorts, the classifier was reported to diagnose cytomegalovirus status with high specificity and sensitivity. Broadly in line with IMGT annotations, most TCR beta V segments showed up in productive rearrangements about 87% or about 30% of the time in an earlier analysis of around 550 of the donors. In this cohort, only TCR beta chains were sequenced, and detectable features were limited by the absence of alpha or paired-chain data. Three of the identified cytomegalovirus-associated TCR beta chains were confirmed in vitro to be specific for cytomegalovirus antigens. Roughly uniform sequencing depth across donors was assumed in presence/absence analyses, although this assumption may not hold. A later genetic analysis associated a missense DCLRE1C variant with V-gene and J-gene trimming of TCR beta chains, and an independent cohort replicated the association. The study listed 150 to 200 TCR beta chains as associated with cytomegalovirus. Correlated functional status among segregating V segments might reflect linkage disequilibrium, but an unknown experimental factor could not be ruled out. The only immune exposure information available for the cohort was CMV serostatus. A further reported finding was that TCR beta sequences accurately predicted the HLA-A and HLA-B alleles for most subjects in the first cohort. A later analysis found that HLA-associated TCR beta chains were more clonally expanded and had lower generation probabilities than equally common non-associated chains.

About this clone: No cognate antigen has been identified for it. Per-nucleotide qualities are absent, and no much larger clonotype sits a single base away.

The CDR3 has 14 amino acids, counting the end cysteine and phenylalanine. The kept DNA is CDR3 alone, 42 bases in frame from the first base. V and J lose 2 bases and 2 bases, and a span of 10 bases separates them. The germline V gene sets CDR1 to SGHRS and CDR2 to YFSETQ. The cohort comprised around 690 healthy bone marrow donors. At the time of sampling, every cohort member was nominally healthy, though immune exposures that went unrecorded were likely present. The donor tested CMV seropositive, placing the donor among the 289 seropositive members of the cohort. A peripheral blood sample was collected from each donor, and TCR beta sequencing was performed on peripheral blood mononuclear cells. The Qiagen DNeasy Blood Extraction Kit was used to extract genomic DNA from the blood cell samples. The method behind the library was the immunoSEQ multiplex PCR assay. The multiplex PCR relied on a mix of 60 forward primers for TCR Vbeta segments and 13 reverse primers for TCR Jbeta segments. The CDR3 region of rearranged TCR beta genes was amplified from genomic DNA by a multiplex PCR assay. The Illumina HiSeq System was used to sequence the amplified TCR beta libraries as 87-base-pair reads. The study's processing was this. Across the roughly 670 repertoires, a later analysis counted 60 million to 90 million unique TCR beta chains, roughly 11 million of which were shared by at least two donors. To remove PCR and sequencing errors, raw reads were error-corrected and collapsed into unique sequences using a nearest-neighbor algorithm that merged closely related sequences. V, D and J gene segments were assigned by aligning CDR3 sequences to IMGT reference sequences. For a sequence to be retained, at least a six-nucleotide match to both a V gene segment and a J gene segment was required. A rearrangement was called productive if the CDR3 had no stop codons and remained in frame with V and J, and every other rearrangement was called non-productive. Following IMGT convention, CDR3 was defined as the stretch from the second conserved V-encoded cysteine up to the conserved J-encoded phenylalanine. Sequences without an unambiguous match to a single V gene segment were excluded from the earlier analysis of a few hundred of the donors. An earlier analysis of 587 of the donors called V segments functional above 56.7% productive rearrangements and segregating when the between-donor standard deviation exceeded 5%. A statistical classification framework was built to diagnose cytomegalovirus status from the catalog of TCR beta chain sequences. In a later analysis, TCR nucleotide sequences were compared against IMGT/GENE-DB human TR gene sequences so that V and J genes could be assigned. The TCRdist pipeline was used in a later analysis to assign CDR3 sequences and most-parsimonious VDJ recombination scenarios. In a later analysis, each TCR beta chain was defined by its CDR3 amino acid sequence together with its V-gene family, and reads lacking a unique V-gene family were excluded. In a later analysis, 450 to 600 highly shared, low-generation-probability nucleotide sequences were removed to address suspected cross-contamination and a sequencing artifact. A later analysis calculated a clonal expansion index for each public chain from normalized within-repertoire ranks of inferred template counts. A later analysis computed generation probabilities with a VDJ recombination model fitted to out-of-frame rearrangements, and checked the results against IGoR. In a later analysis, hypergeometric tests were used to score TCR-TCR, TCR-HLA and TCR-CMV co-occurrence, with a repertoire-size bias correction applied to TCR pairs. To estimate false discovery rates, a later analysis permuted the HLA or CMV assignments 20 times. A later analysis grouped co-occurring TCRs with DBSCAN, adding TCRdist sequence similarity when clustering within HLA-allele-positive subsets. Repertoires with fewer than 30,000 or more than 120,000 public chains were left out of co-occurrence clustering, as were roughly five repertoires with anomalous nucleotide sharing. In its TCRdb copy, this immuneACCESS table keeps in-frame sequences only and misses some clones. Where compared with another copy, unresolved V genes explain less than half of these, and the others have no known cause. V, J and clone size were drawn from that table, and D and trimming were deduced from the DNA. This sample gives 250,000 to 350,000 clones in total; roughly 88% of them show up just once. The top ten constitute 3.5% to 4% of the sample.

This receptor chain uses TRBV5-1 and TRBJ2-5, with TRBD1 perhaps the D gene, on 6 matching bases. The receptor was isolated from a man aged 40-49 years in good health and CMV-seropositive. The sequencing input was PBMCs. The CDR3 protein is CASSFGQLQETQYF. The DNA sequence is given as TGCGCCAGCAGCTTTGGACAGTTACAAGAGACCCAGTACTTC.